This TCR beta chain came from a study of cytomegalovirus exposure and HLA in healthy donors. Study details: Genotyping of roughly 400 donors showed that roughly 83% belonged to the Caucasian-associated ancestry cluster.

Amplification used 60 Vbeta primers and 13 Jbeta primers. Here immunoSEQ multiplex PCR was the method, and the copy in TCRdb shows in-frame clones only, minus some. Seen here are under 150,000 clones, 70% to 85% observed once, and the top ten hold about 2.3%. As for this clone: The antigen is undetermined.

General study results and limits: The study reported that TCR beta sequences accurately predicted HLA-A and HLA-B alleles in most subjects. In a later analysis, TCR beta V- and J-gene trimming was associated with a missense DCLRE1C variant.

V was trimmed by 5 bases and J by 3 bases, leaving 10 bases between them. The V gene's germline CDR1 is SEHNR and CDR2 FQNEAQ (reference sequence). The CDR3 runs to 14 residues. The material sequenced was PBMCs. This rearrangement joins TRBV7-9 to TRBJ2-2; D might be TRBD2 (5 bases). The source of this sequence is a male donor in good health and CMV-seronegative. CDR3 loop: CASSGRRDTGELFF. The CDR3 DNA sequence: TGTGCCAGCAGCGGACGGCGGGACACCGGGGAGCTGTTTTTT.